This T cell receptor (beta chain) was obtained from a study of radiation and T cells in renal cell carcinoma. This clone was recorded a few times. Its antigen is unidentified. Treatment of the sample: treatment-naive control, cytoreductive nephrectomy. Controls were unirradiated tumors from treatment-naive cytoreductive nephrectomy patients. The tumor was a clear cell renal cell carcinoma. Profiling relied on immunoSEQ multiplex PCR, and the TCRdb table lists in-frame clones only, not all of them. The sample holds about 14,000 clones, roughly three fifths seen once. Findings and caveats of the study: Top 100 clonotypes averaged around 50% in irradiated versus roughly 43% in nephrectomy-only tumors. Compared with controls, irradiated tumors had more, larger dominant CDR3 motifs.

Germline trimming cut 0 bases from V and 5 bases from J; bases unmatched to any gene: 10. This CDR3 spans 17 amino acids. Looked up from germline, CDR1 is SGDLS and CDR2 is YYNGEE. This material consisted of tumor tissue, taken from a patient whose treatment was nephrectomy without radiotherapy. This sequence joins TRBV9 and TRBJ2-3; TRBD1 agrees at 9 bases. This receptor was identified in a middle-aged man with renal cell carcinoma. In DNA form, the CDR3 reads TGTGCCAGCAGCGTAGGTGGCACGGGACAGGGAAGAGATACGCAGTATTTT. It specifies CASSVGGTGQGRDTQYF.